Listed below are T cell receptor beta chains from one sample, sequenced in a study of technical replicates of blood from a few donors. Profiled with immunoSEQ multiplex PCR; TCRdb holds only in-frame clones, not every one. The sample has tens of thousands of clones; just under 95% are singletons. Sequencing was carried out using PBMCs. These receptors were taken from a human donor in good health. Some clones in this sample may be carry-over from other donors' samples. The conserved cysteine and the conserved F or W are not part of the CDR3 here. D genes are given only for firm matches.

D: TRBD2; J: TRBJ2-2; V: TRBV7-3; CDR3: ASRGGSNTGELF
D: TRBD1; J: TRBJ1-5; V: TRBV6-5; CDR3: ASSRQGVQPQH
D: -; J: TRBJ1-5; V: TRBV19; CDR3: ASMEMGGFRNQPQH
D: TRBD2; J: TRBJ2-5; V: TRBV19; CDR3: ASSIETSGGRETQY
D: TRBD2; J: TRBJ2-2; V: TRBV2; CDR3: ASSDLAGGPGELF
D: -; J: TRBJ1-1; V: TRBV5-1; CDR3: ASSLVEGRGNTEAF
D: -; J: TRBJ2-1; V: TRBV6-5; CDR3: ASSYSGQGNNEQF
D: TRBD2; J: TRBJ2-3; V: TRBV5-1; CDR3: ASTSGVLTDTQY
D: -; J: TRBJ1-1; V: TRBV9; CDR3: ASSVASQVGEAF
D: -; J: TRBJ2-2; V: TRBV6-1; CDR3: ASSGGDHTGELF
D: TRBD1; J: TRBJ1-2; V: TRBV9; CDR3: ASSLHRDRGYGYT
D: -; J: TRBJ2-7; V: TRBV5-1; CDR3: ASSLIARTPEEQY
D: -; J: TRBJ2-1; V: TRBV29-1; CDR3: SVEGDWGPEQF
D: TRBD2; J: TRBJ2-1; V: TRBV6-4; CDR3: ASSDSRGRPYNEQF
D: TRBD2; J: TRBJ2-1; V: TRBV29-1; CDR3: SVSGLAVNEQF
D: -; J: TRBJ2-1; V: TRBV6-5; CDR3: ASSYAVMYNEQF
D: TRBD2; J: TRBJ2-1; V: TRBV29-1; CDR3: SVRDYSYNEQF
D: TRBD2; J: TRBJ2-7; V: TRBV5-1; CDR3: ASSPLGGSTYEQY
D: -; J: TRBJ2-3; V: TRBV9; CDR3: ASSVVPLRGSTDTQY
D: TRBD1; J: TRBJ2-7; V: TRBV7-3; CDR3: ASSATGGGEQY
D: -; J: TRBJ2-1; V: TRBV6-1; CDR3: VTRKGGLQFEQF
D: -; J: TRBJ2-2; V: TRBV12-5; CDR3: ASGGAANTGELF
D: TRBD2; J: TRBJ2-3; V: TRBV5-4; CDR3: ASSLSGGDTQY
D: -; J: TRBJ2-5; V: TRBV19; CDR3: ASSISEEETQY
D: -; J: TRBJ1-1; V: TRBV4-3; CDR3: ASSQGAGARGTEAF
D: -; J: TRBJ2-7; V: TRBV7-8; CDR3: ASSLGGVPEQY
D: TRBD1; J: TRBJ1-1; V: TRBV19; CDR3: ASSEQGQGTEAF
D: -; J: TRBJ2-7; V: TRBV7-9; CDR3: ATRQDSYEQY
D: TRBD2; J: TRBJ2-3; V: TRBV2; CDR3: ASTDGLAGSDTQY
D: TRBD1; J: TRBJ1-2; V: TRBV7-2; CDR3: ASSLAPRTGQEGYT
D: -; J: TRBJ2-7; V: TRBV30; CDR3: AWNKGVYEQY
D: TRBD2; J: TRBJ2-5; V: TRBV5-1; CDR3: ASSSGTSGLKETQY
D: -; J: TRBJ2-1; V: TRBV6-7; CDR3: ASSGHPYYNEQF
D: -; J: TRBJ1-5; V: TRBV5-1; CDR3: ASSLGDFDQPQH
D: TRBD2; J: TRBJ2-7; V: TRBV7-2; CDR3: ASSNIAGGYDEQY
D: -; J: TRBJ2-7; V: TRBV5-1; CDR3: ASSLGATSSYEQY
D: -; J: TRBJ2-1; V: TRBV6-6; CDR3: ASSPGRSYNEQF
D: TRBD1; J: TRBJ1-4; V: TRBV30; CDR3: AWSPGQTINEKLF
D: -; J: TRBJ1-1; V: TRBV25-1; CDR3: ASSVTAMNTEAF
D: -; J: TRBJ2-7; V: TRBV7-2; CDR3: ASSQAGSKNEQY
D: -; J: TRBJ1-1; V: TRBV29-1; CDR3: SGKITANTEAF
D: -; J: TRBJ1-3; V: TRBV6-5; CDR3: ASRLSGTTGNTIY
D: -; J: TRBJ2-7; V: TRBV30; CDR3: AWSVRVEQY
D: TRBD2; J: TRBJ2-1; V: TRBV14; CDR3: ASSPGGHNEQF
D: -; J: TRBJ2-7; V: TRBV20-1; CDR3: SAKTGYEQY
D: TRBD1; J: TRBJ2-5; V: TRBV4-2; CDR3: ASRPQGQGQETQY
D: -; J: TRBJ2-7; V: TRBV7-2; CDR3: ASSAYRSSYEQY
D: TRBD2; J: TRBJ2-2; V: TRBV6-5; CDR3: ATAGAGELF
D: -; J: TRBJ1-2; V: TRBV19; CDR3: ASTRRGLWGYT
D: TRBD2; J: TRBJ2-3; V: TRBV10-1; CDR3: ASRSLTSGGTNTQY
D: -; J: TRBJ2-3; V: TRBV18; CDR3: ASSPPYRDTQY
D: TRBD2; J: TRBJ2-5; V: TRBV7-2; CDR3: ASSLSSGAQETQY
D: -; J: TRBJ2-2; V: TRBV2; CDR3: ASTRTEGTGELF
D: TRBD2; J: TRBJ2-3; V: TRBV5-4; CDR3: ASSRAGSSTDTQY
D: -; J: TRBJ1-1; V: TRBV7-9; CDR3: ASSQVGANTEAF
D: TRBD1; J: TRBJ2-2; V: TRBV6-5; CDR3: ASSFGTGKMF
D: TRBD2; J: TRBJ2-2; V: TRBV5-6; CDR3: ASSPSGRSSAGELF